These T cell receptor beta chains were read from a single sample in a study of control samples from healthy donors and cancer patients. Method: immunoSEQ multiplex PCR; TCRdb's copy keeps in-frame clones and lacks some. The profile covers about 160,000 clones, with under 96% appearing a single time and 0.85% to 1.3% taken by the ten largest. Sequencing was performed on blood. These receptor sequences come from a woman under 40 in good health. The CDR3 runs from the conserved cysteine through the conserved F or W. Each record gives: CDR3 protein, CDR3 DNA, V gene, clone size, J gene, D gene. D genes are given only for firm matches. Some rows have no size entry. The others give once, few or many, or a class for an expanded clone.

CASSARSGNEQFF	TGTGCCAGCAGCGCGAGATCCGGCAATGAGCAGTTCTTC	TRBV6-5	.	TRBJ2-1	.
CASSGQGGNQPQHF	TGTGCCAGCAGTGGTCAGGGGGGGAATCAGCCCCAGCATTTT	TRBV2	.	TRBJ1-5	TRBD1
CASSPGGVAEAFF	TGTGCCAGCAGCCCCGGGGGGGTGGCTGAAGCTTTCTTT	TRBV27	.	TRBJ1-1	.
CASSPLALSYEQYF	TGTGCCAGTTCGCCGCTGGCCCTCTCCTACGAGCAGTACTTC	TRBV19	.	TRBJ2-7	.
CASSALAGSNTGELFF	TGTGCCAGCAGTGCCCTAGCGGGGTCTAACACCGGGGAGCTGTTTTTT	TRBV6-1	.	TRBJ2-2	TRBD2
CASSVGRTLNTEAFF	TGTGCCAGCAGCGTAGGCAGGACGTTGAACACTGAAGCTTTCTTT	TRBV9	once	TRBJ1-1	.
CASSQVGPNTEAFF	TGTGCCAGCAGCCAAGTGGGACCCAACACTGAAGCTTTCTTT	TRBV3-1/TRBV3-2	.	TRBJ1-1	.
CASSSPGGKETQYF	TGTGCCAGCAGCTCGCCGGGCGGTAAAGAGACCCAGTACTTC	TRBV7-9	.	TRBJ2-5	.
CASSFASSYNSPLHF	TGTGCCAGCAGCTTTGCAAGCTCCTATAATTCACCCCTCCACTTT	TRBV5-5	.	TRBJ1-6	.
CASSQTSGRAFEQYF	TGTGCCAGCAGCCAGACTAGCGGGAGGGCCTTTGAGCAGTACTTC	TRBV4-2	.	TRBJ2-7	TRBD2
CASSQVPTDPGGYTF	TGTGCCAGCAGCCAAGTCCCGACGGACCCTGGAGGCTACACCTTC	TRBV3-1/TRBV3-2	.	TRBJ1-2	.
CSVGDLGPQHF	TGCAGCGTTGGGGATCTTGGGCCCCAGCATTTT	TRBV29-1	.	TRBJ1-5	.
CATSPSGADTQYF	TGTGCCACCAGCCCATCGGGCGCAGATACGCAGTATTTT	TRBV15	once	TRBJ2-3	.
CAWSNTEAFF	TGTGCCTGGAGTAACACTGAAGCTTTCTTT	TRBV30	.	TRBJ1-1	.
CASSGQTPSYNEQFF	TGCGCCAGCAGTGGTCAGACACCTTCCTACAATGAGCAGTTCTTC	TRBV10-1	.	TRBJ2-1	.
CASSLGGTGGLYGYTF	TGTGCCAGCAGCCTGGGCGGGACAGGGGGCCTCTATGGCTACACCTTC	TRBV28	.	TRBJ1-2	TRBD1
CASSQVDLSGYTF	TGCGCCAGCAGCCAGGTCGATTTGTCGGGCTACACCTTC	TRBV4-1	.	TRBJ1-2	.
CASSHLSNQPQHF	TGTGCCAGCAGCCATCTCAGCAATCAGCCCCAGCATTTT	TRBV3-1/TRBV3-2	once	TRBJ1-5	.
CATTPDRGNTGELFF	TGTGCCACCACCCCGGACAGGGGGAACACCGGGGAGCTGTTTTTT	TRBV24-1	.	TRBJ2-2	TRBD1
CASRNPTENSPLHF	TGTGCCAGCAGGAACCCCACGGAGAATTCACCCCTCCACTTT	TRBV6-6	.	TRBJ1-6	.
CAWSGSRGLSFSYEQYF	TGTGCCTGGAGCGGGAGCAGGGGACTTTCATTCTCCTACGAGCAGTACTTC	TRBV30	.	TRBJ2-7	.
CASSTQTPGTDTQYF	TGTGCCAGCAGTACCCAGACCCCTGGAACAGATACGCAGTATTTT	TRBV2	.	TRBJ2-3	.
CASSLQTSGSYNEQFF	TGCGCCAGCAGCCTTCAAACTAGCGGGAGTTACAATGAGCAGTTCTTC	TRBV5-1	.	TRBJ2-1	TRBD2
CASSQDPTGGNQPQHF	TGTGCCAGCAGCCAGGATCCAACCGGAGGCAATCAGCCCCAGCATTTT	TRBV3-1/TRBV3-2	.	TRBJ1-5	.
CASSYSGSLRTEAFF	TGTGCCAGCAGTTACTCGGGGTCTCTGAGGACTGAAGCTTTCTTT	TRBV6-5	.	TRBJ1-1	.
CASSPTGDGANVLTF	TGTGCCAGCAGCCCGACCGGCGACGGGGCCAACGTCCTGACTTTC	TRBV5-6	once	TRBJ2-6	.
CASLLAGRYEQYF	TGTGCCAGCCTCCTAGCGGGACGCTACGAGCAGTACTTC	TRBV28	.	TRBJ2-7	TRBD2
CASSLGAGALEGYTF	TGTGCCAGCAGCTTAGGGGCAGGGGCCTTGGAGGGCTACACCTTC	TRBV7-2	.	TRBJ1-2	.
CASRASDRYYEQYF	TGTGCCAGCAGAGCGTCGGACAGGTACTACGAGCAGTACTTC	TRBV28	.	TRBJ2-7	TRBD1
CASSPLPGSRNSPLHF	TGTGCCAGCTCACCACTCCCCGGCAGCCGAAATTCACCCCTCCACTTT	TRBV18	.	TRBJ1-6	.
CASSVGANSPLHF	TGTGCCAGCAGCGTAGGTGCTAATTCACCCCTCCATTTT	TRBV9	.	TRBJ1-6	.
CAWTRVGYEQYF	TGTGCCTGGACCAGGGTTGGTTACGAGCAGTACTTC	TRBV30	once	TRBJ2-7	.
CASSFGQGNGYTF	TGCGCCAGCAGCTTCGGACAGGGGAATGGCTACACCTTC	TRBV5-1	once	TRBJ1-2	TRBD1
CATSRELFNYGYTF	TGTGCCACCAGCAGAGAACTCTTTAACTATGGCTACACCTTC	TRBV15	.	TRBJ1-2	.
CALSRGPRTEAFF	TGTGCTCTCTCGAGGGGGCCCCGGACTGAAGCTTTCTTT	TRBV28	.	TRBJ1-1	TRBD1
CSVARLLNTEAFF	TGCAGCGTTGCACGGCTTTTGAACACTGAAGCTTTCTTT	TRBV29-1	.	TRBJ1-1	.
CASSLWGGTDTQYF	TGTGCCAGCTCACTCTGGGGAGGGACAGATACGCAGTATTTT	TRBV18	.	TRBJ2-3	TRBD2
CSVVPTGLPGTGELFF	TGCAGCGTTGTACCCACCGGACTACCAGGGACCGGGGAGCTGTTTTTT	TRBV29-1	.	TRBJ2-2	.
CASTKWSDEQYF	TGTGCCAGCACGAAATGGAGCGACGAGCAGTACTTC	TRBV28	.	TRBJ2-7	.
CASSLDLALGSPLHF	TGTGCCAGCAGCTTAGATCTGGCCCTCGGCTCACCCCTCCACTTT	TRBV11-2	.	TRBJ1-6	.
CASSQGIGNYGYTF	TGTGCCAGCAGCCAAGGTATAGGGAACTATGGCTACACCTTC	TRBV3-1/TRBV3-2	.	TRBJ1-2	.
CASSQGILSTDTQYF	TGTGCCAGCAGCCAGGGGATTCTTAGCACAGATACGCAGTATTTT	TRBV3-1/TRBV3-2	.	TRBJ2-3	.
CASSLAWDLTQDTGELFF	TGTGCCAGCAGCTTAGCTTGGGACCTGACCCAGGACACCGGGGAGCTGTTTTTT	TRBV11-2	.	TRBJ2-2	.
CASSQRRKGREKLFF	TGCGCCAGCAGCCAAAGGAGAAAGGGGAGAGAAAAACTGTTTTTT	TRBV4-1	.	TRBJ1-4	.
CASSEGRPLHF	TGTGCCAGCAGTGAGGGAAGACCCCTCCACTTT	TRBV12-3/TRBV12-4	.	TRBJ1-6	.